The T cell receptor (beta chain) under discussion was sequenced for a study of spatial heterogeneity in lung cancer (dated by TCRdb to between 2018 and 2020). For the wider study: Samples were obtained from approximately 70 patients with early-stage, untreated non-small cell lung cancer from the lung TRACERx cohort. Follow-up PBMC samples were sequenced whenever the samples were available, and the median time to follow-up was two to three years after resection. More beta-chain than alpha-chain transcripts were consistently detected, likely reflecting higher beta-chain transcript abundance. In the raw uncorrected reads, each unique combination of TCR and UMI appeared more than ten times on average. TCR alpha and beta repertoires were quantitatively compared across multiple tumor regions, matched nontumor lung and blood in non-small cell lung cancer. The study linked features of the TCR repertoire to counts of nonsynonymous mutations, which were determined by whole-exome sequencing of tumor tissue. Both alpha and beta chains were TCR-sequenced in around 230 tumor regions, roughly 70 matched nontumor lung samples and around 50 PBMC samples obtained at surgery.

Beyond this particular receptor, the publication reports: Ubiquitous expanded tumor TCRs were detected in blood more often at tumor resection than at routine follow-up. Confirming at a functional level the hypothesis that regional TCRs recognize regional mutations was considered to require additional single-cell paired TCR alpha and beta sequencing. Comparisons of baseline and follow-up blood repertoires included only around 15 patients.

Library method: 5' RACE. These reads were obtained on a NextSeq 500. To allow correction of PCR and sequencing errors, the TCR library protocol tagged every TCR cDNA molecule with a unique molecular identifier. Per the source publication's procedure: Decombinator tools were used for TCR identification, UMI-based error correction and CDR3 extraction. Expanded TCRs were defined as those above a frequency of 2 per 1,000, corresponding to the top 1% of the tumor frequency distribution. Renyi diversity was calculated using the R vegan package after each repertoire was subsampled 100 times to 5,000 TCRs. CDR3 similarity networks were built from amino acid triplet string-kernel similarity, connecting CDR3s with pairwise similarity above 0.82. Starting from the raw public reads, TCRdb applied fastp trimming at Q25, assembled clones with MiXCR and retained in-frame beta chains. CDR3 protein sequences are deduplicated, and each keeps its most common genes and DNA. The V and J calls reflect TCRdb's pipeline rather than the authors' work. A total of approximately 110,000 distinct CDR3 sequences appear in this sample, 10% to 12% of them only once. Approximately 25% of the sample is held by the ten biggest clonotypes.

V loses 6 bases, J loses 4 bases, and the germline ends lie 15 bases apart. The CDR3 measures 14 amino acids from cysteine to phenylalanine. Only CDR3 DNA is held: 42 bases, read in frame from base 1. From a lookup of the germline V gene, CDR1 and CDR2 are ENHRY and SYGVKD. In this sample, this clonotype turned up many times. Its recognized antigen is unknown. Base quality data are lacking; no much larger clone is found one base away. The time point label corresponds to: blood at routine non-recurrence follow-up after resection. TCR sequencing used whole RNA extracted from tumor and nontumor lung tissue, or from cryopreserved PBMC samples, without cell sorting. Patients were selected for TCR sequencing only if sufficient RNA was available from at least two tumor regions.

The TCR originated in a female donor with early-stage non-small cell lung cancer. The V and J genes are TRBV10-3 and TRBJ1-2; the D region possibly corresponds to TRBD1 (6 bases align). Sequences were derived from PBMCs, sampled at follow-up. The DNA sequence is given as TGTGCCATCAGCGACTCCGGGACAATCTATGGCTACACCTTC. Its protein is CAISDSGTIYGYTF.